This T cell receptor beta chain was found in a study of OX40 agonist ivuxolimab in advanced cancers. CDR3 length: 15 amino acids. The germline V gene has CDR1 MNHNS and CDR2 SASEGT. J was trimmed by 0 bases and V by 6 bases; bases with no gene match: 5. Profiling relied on immunoSEQ multiplex PCR, and the TCRdb table lists in-frame clones only, not all of them. The sample contains more than 85,000 clones, 91% of which appear only once. The receptor was isolated from an adult with an advanced solid tumor such as melanoma, head and neck, liver or kidney cancer. The chain carries TRBV6-1 and TRBJ1-1, with TRBD1 identical over 9 bases. The starting material was CD4+ or CD8+ T cells sorted from blood, obtained in a trial of the OX40 agonist ivuxolimab. The chain's CDR3 is CASRGQGSMNTEAFF. In DNA form, the CDR3 reads TGTGCCAGCAGGGGACAGGGCTCCATGAACACTGAAGCTTTCTTT.